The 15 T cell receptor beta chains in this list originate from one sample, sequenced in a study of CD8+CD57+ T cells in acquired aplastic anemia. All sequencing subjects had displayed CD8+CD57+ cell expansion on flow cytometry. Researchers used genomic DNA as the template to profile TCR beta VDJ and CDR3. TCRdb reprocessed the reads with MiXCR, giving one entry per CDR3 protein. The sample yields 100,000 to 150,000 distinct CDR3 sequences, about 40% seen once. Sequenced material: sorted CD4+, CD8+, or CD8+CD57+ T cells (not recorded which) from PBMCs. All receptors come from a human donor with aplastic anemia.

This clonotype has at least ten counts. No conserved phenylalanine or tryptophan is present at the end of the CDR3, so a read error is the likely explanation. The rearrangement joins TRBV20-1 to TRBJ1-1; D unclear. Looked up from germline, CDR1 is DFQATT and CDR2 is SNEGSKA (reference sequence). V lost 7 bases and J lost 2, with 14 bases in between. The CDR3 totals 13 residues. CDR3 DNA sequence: TGCAGTGGACCCAAAGGAATTAACACTGAAGCTTTCCTT. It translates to CSGPKGINTEAFL.

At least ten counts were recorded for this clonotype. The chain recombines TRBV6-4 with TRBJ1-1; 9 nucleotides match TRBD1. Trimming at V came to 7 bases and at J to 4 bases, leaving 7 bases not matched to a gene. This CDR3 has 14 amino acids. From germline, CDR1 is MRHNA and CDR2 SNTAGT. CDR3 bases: TGTGCCAGCACCGATACGGACAGGGGCACTGAAGCTTTCTTT. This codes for CASTDTDRGTEAFF.

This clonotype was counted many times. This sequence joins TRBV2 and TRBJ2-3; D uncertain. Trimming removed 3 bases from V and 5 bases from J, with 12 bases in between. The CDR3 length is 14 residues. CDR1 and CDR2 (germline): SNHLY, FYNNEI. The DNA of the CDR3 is TGTGCCAGCAGTGAGGGCCCGGCCAGAGATACGCAGTATTTT. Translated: CASSEGPARDTQYF.

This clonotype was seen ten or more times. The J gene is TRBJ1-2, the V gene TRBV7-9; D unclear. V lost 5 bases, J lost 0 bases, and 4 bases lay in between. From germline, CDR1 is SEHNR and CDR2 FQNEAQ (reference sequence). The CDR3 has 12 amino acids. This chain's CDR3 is CASSPTNYGYTF. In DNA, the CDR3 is TGTGCCAGCAGCCCTACTAACTATGGCTACACCTTC.

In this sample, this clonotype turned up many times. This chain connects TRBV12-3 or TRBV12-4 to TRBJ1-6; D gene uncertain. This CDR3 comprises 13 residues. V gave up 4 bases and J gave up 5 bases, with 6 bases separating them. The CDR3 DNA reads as TGTGCCAGCAGTTCCAGCGATAATTCACCCCTCCACTTT. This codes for CASSSSDNSPLHF.

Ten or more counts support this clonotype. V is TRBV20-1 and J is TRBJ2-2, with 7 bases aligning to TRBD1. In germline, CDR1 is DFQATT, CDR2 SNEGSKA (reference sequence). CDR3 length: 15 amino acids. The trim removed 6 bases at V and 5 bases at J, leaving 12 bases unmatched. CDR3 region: CSASRQGKGTGELFF. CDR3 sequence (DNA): TGCAGTGCATCCCGACAGGGCAAGGGAACCGGGGAGCTGTTTTTT.

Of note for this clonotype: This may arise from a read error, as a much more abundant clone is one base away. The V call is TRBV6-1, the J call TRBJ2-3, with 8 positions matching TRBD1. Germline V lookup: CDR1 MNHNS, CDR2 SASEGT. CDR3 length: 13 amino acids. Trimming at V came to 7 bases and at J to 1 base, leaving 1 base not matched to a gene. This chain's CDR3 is CASIQGGTDTQYF. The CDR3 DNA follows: TGTGCCAGCATACAGGGGGGCACAGATACGCAGTATTTT.

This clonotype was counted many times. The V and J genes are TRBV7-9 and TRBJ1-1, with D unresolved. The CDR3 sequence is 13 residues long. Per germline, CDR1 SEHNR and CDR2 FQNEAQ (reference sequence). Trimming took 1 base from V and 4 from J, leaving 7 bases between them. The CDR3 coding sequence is TGTGCCAGCAGCTTAGAAGGGCCCACTGAAGCTTTCTTT. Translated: CASSLEGPTEAFF.

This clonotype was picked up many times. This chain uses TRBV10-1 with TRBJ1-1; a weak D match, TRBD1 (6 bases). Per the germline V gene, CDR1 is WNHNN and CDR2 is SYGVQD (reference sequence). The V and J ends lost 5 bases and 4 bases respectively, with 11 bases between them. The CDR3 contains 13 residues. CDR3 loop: CASSPDRRTEAFF. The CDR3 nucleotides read TGCGCCAGCAGTCCGGACAGACGCACTGAAGCTTTCTTT.

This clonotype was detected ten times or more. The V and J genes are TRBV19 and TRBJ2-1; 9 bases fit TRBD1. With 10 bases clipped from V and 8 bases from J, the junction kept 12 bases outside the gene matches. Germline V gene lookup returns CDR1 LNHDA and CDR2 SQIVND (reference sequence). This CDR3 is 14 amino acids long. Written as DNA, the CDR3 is TGTGCCACATCTCCGGGACAGGGTTCCTATGAGCAGTTCTTC. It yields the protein CATSPGQGSYEQFF.

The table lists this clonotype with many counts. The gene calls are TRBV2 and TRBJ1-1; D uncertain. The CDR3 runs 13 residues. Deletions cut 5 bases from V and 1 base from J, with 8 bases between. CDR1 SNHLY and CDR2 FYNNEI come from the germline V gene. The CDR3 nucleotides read TGTGCCAGCAGTAAAACAGAGAACACTGAAGCTTTCTTT. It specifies CASSKTENTEAFF.

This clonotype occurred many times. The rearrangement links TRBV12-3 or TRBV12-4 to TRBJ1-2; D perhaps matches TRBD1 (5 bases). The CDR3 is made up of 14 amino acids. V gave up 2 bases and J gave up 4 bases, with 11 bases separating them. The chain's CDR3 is CASSLKGRLYGYTF. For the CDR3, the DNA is TGTGCCAGCAGTTTAAAGGGACGGCTCTATGGCTACACCTTC.

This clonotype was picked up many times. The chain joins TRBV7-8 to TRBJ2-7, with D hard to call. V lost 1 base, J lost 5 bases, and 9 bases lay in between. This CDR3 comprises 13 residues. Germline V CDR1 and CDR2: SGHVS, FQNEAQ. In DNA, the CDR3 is TGTGCCAGCAGCTTAGGCTACAGTGACGAGCAGTACGTC. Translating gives CASSLGYSDEQYV.

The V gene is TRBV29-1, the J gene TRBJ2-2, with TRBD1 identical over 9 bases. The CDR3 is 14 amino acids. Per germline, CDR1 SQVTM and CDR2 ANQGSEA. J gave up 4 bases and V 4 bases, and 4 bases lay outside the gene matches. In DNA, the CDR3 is TGCAGCGTTGGGGGGACAGGGCTCACCGGGGAGCTGTTTTTT. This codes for CSVGGTGLTGELFF.

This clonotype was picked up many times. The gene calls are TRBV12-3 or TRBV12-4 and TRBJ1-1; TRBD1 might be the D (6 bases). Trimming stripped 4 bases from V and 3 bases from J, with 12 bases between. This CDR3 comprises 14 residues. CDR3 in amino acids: CASSYKQGYTEAFF. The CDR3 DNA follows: TGTGCCAGCAGTTACAAACAGGGATACACTGAAGCTTTCTTT.